One T cell receptor (beta chain) is described in this entry. TCRdb keeps only in-frame clones here, not all; method: immunoSEQ multiplex PCR. The sample consists of about 120,000 clones, about 89% of them appearing once. This entry is derived from a study of blood T cell repertoires in COVID-19. At the level of the study: The study drew acute and convalescent COVID-19 samples from the United States, Italy and Spain. From T cells, B-cell-depleted T cells, or PBMCs came the material, which was cDNA or gDNA.

Trimming removed 8 bases at V and 5 bases at J, with 15 bases between. The CDR3 has 13 residues. The sequencing sample was made of peripheral blood. The TCR comes from a human donor with acute or convalescent COVID-19. The donor label of this sample is uncertain. This chain joins TRBV12-3 or TRBV12-4 and TRBJ1-1, with unresolved D. Here the CDR3 reads CASEVAGMTEAFF. Written as DNA, the CDR3 is TGTGCCAGCGAGGTGGCGGGGATGACTGAAGCTTTCTTT.